This T cell receptor beta chain was recovered during a study of OX40 agonist ivuxolimab in advanced cancers. Germline trimming cut 2 bases from V and 5 bases from J; bases unmatched to any gene: 4. Germline V gene data show CDR1 as SGDLS and CDR2 as YYNGEE. The CDR3 length is 14 residues. Produced via immunoSEQ multiplex PCR; TCRdb's table is partial and in-frame only. The table lists 97,000 or so clones, 90% of them singletons. Sample: CD4+ or CD8+ T cells sorted from blood, taken in a trial of the OX40 agonist ivuxolimab. The chain has TRBV9 and TRBJ2-3; 8 bases map to TRBD1. This TCR was sampled from an adult with an advanced solid tumor such as melanoma, head and neck, liver or kidney cancer. In nucleotides, the CDR3 is TGTGCCAGCAGCGTGAGACAGGGGATAGATACGCAGTATTTT. As protein: CASSVRQGIDTQYF.